A selection of T cell receptor beta chains follows, all from one sample in a study of blood T cells in healthy people across ages. MiXCR was run by TCRdb on the 5' RACE reads, yielding one entry per CDR3 protein. The sample includes about 640,000 distinct CDR3 sequences, about 53% of them seen just once. Material: blood. The receptors here all came from a man between 60 and 75 years old in good health. Each CDR3 is given with its conserved first and last residue. Fields, in order: V gene, D gene, clone size, J gene, CDR3 protein, CDR3 DNA. A D gene is named only where the DNA matches it firmly. Size tells how often a clone was seen (once, few, many) or the class of an expanded clone, and some rows leave it out.

V gene: TRBV5-1
D gene: NA
clone size: NA
J gene: TRBJ1-5
CDR3 protein: CASSSGTPSEPQHF
CDR3 DNA: TGCGCCAGCAGCTCCGGGACACCTTCAGAGCCCCAGCATTTT

V gene: TRBV20-1
D gene: NA
clone size: few
J gene: TRBJ1-2
CDR3 protein: CSVDKNYGYTF
CDR3 DNA: TGCAGTGTCGACAAGAACTATGGCTACACCTTC

V gene: TRBV4-2
D gene: NA
clone size: NA
J gene: TRBJ2-4
CDR3 protein: CASSQGNGAPEKGIQYF
CDR3 DNA: TGTGCCAGCAGCCAAGGGAACGGAGCGCCCGAAAAAGGCATTCAGTACTTC

V gene: TRBV7-6
D gene: TRBD2
clone size: once
J gene: TRBJ2-1
CDR3 protein: CASSLGALAGGISYNEQFF
CDR3 DNA: TGTGCCAGCAGCTTAGGGGCCCTAGCGGGGGGGATTTCCTACAATGAGCAGTTCTTC

V gene: TRBV24-1
D gene: TRBD1
clone size: NA
J gene: TRBJ2-5
CDR3 protein: CATSDSRGQGFQETQYF
CDR3 DNA: TGTGCCACCAGTGACTCGAGAGGACAGGGATTTCAAGAGACCCAGTACTTC

V gene: TRBV7-6
D gene: NA
clone size: NA
J gene: TRBJ2-3
CDR3 protein: CASSLYPGPPTDTQYF
CDR3 DNA: TGTGCCAGCAGCTTATACCCCGGACCACCCACAGATACGCAGTATTTT

V gene: TRBV25-1
D gene: NA
clone size: NA
J gene: TRBJ2-3
CDR3 protein: CASSEDGFTDTQYF
CDR3 DNA: TGTGCCAGCAGTGAGGACGGATTCACAGATACGCAGTATTTT

V gene: TRBV10-3
D gene: TRBD2
clone size: NA
J gene: TRBJ2-3
CDR3 protein: CATLSGGTDTQYF
CDR3 DNA: TGTGCCACGCTTAGCGGGGGCACAGATACGCAGTATTTT

V gene: TRBV5-1
D gene: TRBD1
clone size: few
J gene: TRBJ1-2
CDR3 protein: CASSSSQGIYGYTF
CDR3 DNA: TGCGCCAGCAGCTCATCACAGGGGATCTATGGCTACACCTTC

V gene: TRBV18
D gene: NA
clone size: NA
J gene: TRBJ1-2
CDR3 protein: CASSPPLIGLVDGYTF
CDR3 DNA: TGTGCCAGCTCACCCCCCTTAATAGGGCTGGTCGATGGCTACACCTTC

V gene: TRBV6-6
D gene: NA
clone size: NA
J gene: TRBJ2-1
CDR3 protein: CASRGGGAAYNEQFF
CDR3 DNA: TGTGCCAGCAGGGGTGGCGGAGCGGCCTACAATGAGCAGTTCTTC

V gene: TRBV7-8
D gene: NA
clone size: NA
J gene: TRBJ2-1
CDR3 protein: CASSSRAGCNEQFF
CDR3 DNA: TGTGCCAGCAGCTCCCGGGCAGGGTGCAATGAGCAGTTCTTC

V gene: TRBV20-1
D gene: TRBD2
clone size: NA
J gene: TRBJ2-4
CDR3 protein: CSASSPRASGTKNIQYF
CDR3 DNA: TGCAGTGCTAGTTCCCCTCGGGCTAGCGGGACCAAAAACATTCAGTACTTC

V gene: TRBV5-1
D gene: NA
clone size: NA
J gene: TRBJ2-3
CDR3 protein: CASSYQPSTDTQYF
CDR3 DNA: TGCGCCAGCAGCTACCAGCCAAGCACAGATACGCAGTATTTT

V gene: TRBV5-1
D gene: TRBD2
clone size: NA
J gene: TRBJ2-3
CDR3 protein: CASSLESAGVGGDTQYF
CDR3 DNA: TGCGCCAGCAGCTTGGAATCAGCGGGGGTTGGGGGGGATACGCAGTATTTT

V gene: TRBV25-1
D gene: NA
clone size: NA
J gene: TRBJ1-2
CDR3 protein: CASSEFAGNGYTF
CDR3 DNA: TGTGCCAGCAGTGAATTTGCGGGGAATGGCTACACCTTC

V gene: TRBV5-1
D gene: TRBD1
clone size: NA
J gene: TRBJ2-3
CDR3 protein: CASSPTGWTGGNTDTQYF
CDR3 DNA: TGCGCCAGCAGCCCTACTGGGTGGACAGGGGGCAATACAGATACGCAGTATTTT

V gene: TRBV18
D gene: NA
clone size: few
J gene: TRBJ2-2
CDR3 protein: CASSPTTGTNTGELFF
CDR3 DNA: TGTGCCAGCTCACCAACCACAGGGACCAACACCGGGGAGCTGTTTTTT

V gene: TRBV20-1
D gene: NA
clone size: NA
J gene: TRBJ2-3
CDR3 protein: CSARTVTDTQYF
CDR3 DNA: TGCAGTGCTAGGACCGTCACAGATACGCAGTATTTT

V gene: TRBV20-1
D gene: NA
clone size: NA
J gene: TRBJ2-5
CDR3 protein: CSARWDLRTQYF
CDR3 DNA: TGCAGTGCGAGGTGGGACCTGCGGACCCAGTACTTC

V gene: TRBV12-3/TRBV12-4
D gene: NA
clone size: NA
J gene: TRBJ2-1
CDR3 protein: CASSVPWGGAYNEQFF
CDR3 DNA: TGTGCCAGCAGTGTCCCATGGGGGGGCGCATACAATGAGCAGTTCTTC

V gene: TRBV9
D gene: NA
clone size: once
J gene: TRBJ2-5
CDR3 protein: CASSVAPAGETQYF
CDR3 DNA: TGTGCCAGCAGCGTAGCGCCCGCCGGGGAGACCCAGTACTTC

V gene: TRBV3-1
D gene: NA
clone size: NA
J gene: TRBJ1-4
CDR3 protein: CASSQGVTNEKLFF
CDR3 DNA: TGTGCCAGCAGCCAAGGAGTTACTAATGAAAAACTGTTTTTT

V gene: TRBV4-1
D gene: TRBD2
clone size: NA
J gene: TRBJ2-5
CDR3 protein: CASSQKTSGDQETQYF
CDR3 DNA: TGCGCCAGCAGTCAAAAGACTAGCGGGGATCAAGAGACCCAGTACTTC